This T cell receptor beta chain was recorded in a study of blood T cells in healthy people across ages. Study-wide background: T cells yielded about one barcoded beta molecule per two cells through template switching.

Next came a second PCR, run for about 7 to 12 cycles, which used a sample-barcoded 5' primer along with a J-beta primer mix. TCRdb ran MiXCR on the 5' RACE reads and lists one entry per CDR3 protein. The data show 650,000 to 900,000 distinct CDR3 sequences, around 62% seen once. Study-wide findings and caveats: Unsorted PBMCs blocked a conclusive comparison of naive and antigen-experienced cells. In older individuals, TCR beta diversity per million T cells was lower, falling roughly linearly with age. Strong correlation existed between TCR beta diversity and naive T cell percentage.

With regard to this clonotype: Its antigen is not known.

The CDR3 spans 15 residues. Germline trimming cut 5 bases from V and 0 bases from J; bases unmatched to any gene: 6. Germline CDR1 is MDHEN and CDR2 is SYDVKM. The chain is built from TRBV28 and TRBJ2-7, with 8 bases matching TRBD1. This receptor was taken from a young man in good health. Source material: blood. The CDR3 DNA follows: TGTGCCAGCAGTCAGACAGGGGCCGACTCCTACGAGCAGTACTTC. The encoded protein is CASSQTGADSYEQYF.